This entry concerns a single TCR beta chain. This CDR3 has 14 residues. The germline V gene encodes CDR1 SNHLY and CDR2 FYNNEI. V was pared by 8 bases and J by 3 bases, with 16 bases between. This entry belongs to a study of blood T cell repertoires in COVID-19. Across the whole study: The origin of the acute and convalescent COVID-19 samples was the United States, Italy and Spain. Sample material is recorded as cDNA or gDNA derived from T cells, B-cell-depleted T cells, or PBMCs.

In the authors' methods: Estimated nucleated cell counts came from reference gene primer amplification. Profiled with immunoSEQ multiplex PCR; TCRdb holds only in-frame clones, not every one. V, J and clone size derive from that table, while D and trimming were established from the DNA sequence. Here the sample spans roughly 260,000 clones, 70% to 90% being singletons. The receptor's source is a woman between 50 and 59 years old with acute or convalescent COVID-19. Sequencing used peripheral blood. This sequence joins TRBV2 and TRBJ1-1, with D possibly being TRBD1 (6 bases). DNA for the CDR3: TGTGCCAGCTGGTTGAGGGGGATCGACACTGAAGCTTTCTTT. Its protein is CASWLRGIDTEAFF.